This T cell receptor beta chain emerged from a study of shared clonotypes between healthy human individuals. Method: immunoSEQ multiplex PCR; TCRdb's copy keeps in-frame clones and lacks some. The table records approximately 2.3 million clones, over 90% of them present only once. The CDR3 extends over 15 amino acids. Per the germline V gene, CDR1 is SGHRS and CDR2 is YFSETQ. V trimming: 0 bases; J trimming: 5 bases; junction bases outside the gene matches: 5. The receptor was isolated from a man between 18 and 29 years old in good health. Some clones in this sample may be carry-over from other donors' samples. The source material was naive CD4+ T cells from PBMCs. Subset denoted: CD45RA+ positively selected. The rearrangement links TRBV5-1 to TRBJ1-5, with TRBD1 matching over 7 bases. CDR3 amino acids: CASSLEGARDQPQHF. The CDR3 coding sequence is TGCGCCAGCAGCTTGGAGGGGGCGCGAGATCAGCCCCAGCATTTT.